The 6 T cell receptor delta chains below all came from one sample that was sequenced in a study of human gamma delta and Vdelta1 T cells (dated by TCRdb to the late 2010s). These receptors have no known antigen. Library preparation was by PCR. Sequencing was carried out with an Illumina MiSeq. Clonotypes were called again by TCRdb from the public reads via CATT, and duplicate nucleotide sequences were then merged into one entry. This sample holds over 10,000 delta-chain clones; about half were observed only once. The ten largest clones represent over 1.2% of the sample. The sequencing sample was made of Vdelta1 gamma-delta T cells from blood grown in culture (DOT cells). This sample's cell subset or site label indicates: Delta One T cells, in vitro expanded/differentiated Vd1+ gamma-delta T cells. The receptors were gathered from a human donor in good health.

This clone has more than one count but fewer than ten. The V gene is TRDV1, the J gene TRDJ1, with a tentative D call TRDD3 (5 bases). This CDR3 is built from 24 residues. Germline loops: CDR1 TSWWSYY, CDR2 QGS. V was trimmed by 5 bases and J by 2 bases, leaving 42 bases between them. The chain's CDR3 is CALGKEFRPGTGRTPPVRTDKLIF. The CDR3 coding sequence is TGTGCTCTTGGGAAAGAATTCCGACCCGGTACTGGCCGTACCCCACCTGTTCGGACCGATAAACTCATCTTT.

This clone was detected a few times. The chain employs TRDV1 and TRDJ1; D is uncertain. CDR1 and CDR2 from the germline V gene are TSWWSYY and QGS. Trimming took off 4 bases at V and 1 base at J, with 34 bases between the two ends. The CDR3 contains 22 residues. The CDR3 reads CALGARDFPISPSKRPTDKLIF. CDR3 in DNA: TGTGCTCTTGGGGCTAGGGACTTTCCCATTTCCCCCAGTAAAAGGCCCACCGATAAACTCATCTTT.

The J gene is TRDJ1, the V gene TRDV1; maybe TRDD3 (6 bases). V gave up 5 bases and J gave up 10 bases, with 17 bases separating them. The germline CDR1 and CDR2 sequences are TSWWSYY and QGS. This CDR3 region has 13 residues. The CDR3 coding sequence is TGTGCTCTTGGGAACGGGGGGACGGGGATACTCATCTTT. The encoded protein is CALGNGGTGILIF.

This clone showed up just a few times. The chain joins TRDV1 to TRDJ3, with no clear D. V was trimmed by 0 bases and J by 2 bases, leaving 5 bases between them. Germline V gives CDR1 TSWWSYY, CDR2 QGS. The CDR3 length is 16 residues. In nucleotides, the CDR3 is TGTGCTCTTGGGGAACTACTCCCCTGGGACACCCGACAGATGTTTTTC. Amino acid sequence: CALGELLPWDTRQMFF.

The chain recombines TRDV1 with TRDJ1; 11 bases map to TRDD3. Losses at the gene ends were 7 bases for V and 3 bases for J; bases not matched to a gene: 25. CDR3 size: 21 residues. CDR1 is TSWWSYY and CDR2 is QGS in the germline V gene. The CDR3 coding sequence is TGTGCTCTTGCAAACTCGCCTCCACGGCGGTCCCCTGGGGGATACTCCGATAAACTCATCTTT. It translates to CALANSPPRRSPGGYSDKLIF.

The chain has TRDV1 and TRDJ1; 12 bases line up with TRDD3. Germline V gene data show CDR1 as TSWWSYY and CDR2 as QGS. The CDR3 has 17 residues. The trim removed 1 base at V and 0 bases at J, leaving 3 bases unmatched. The CDR3 spells CALGEPGGYGYTDKLIF. CDR3 coding DNA: TGTGCTCTTGGGGAACCTGGGGGATACGGGTACACCGATAAACTCATCTTT.